Following are 21 T cell receptor beta chains from one sample sequenced in a study of graft-versus-host responses after intestinal transplantation. Produced via immunoSEQ multiplex PCR; TCRdb's table is partial and in-frame only. The table includes around 100,000 clones, more than 85% detected once. Their cognate antigens are unknown. Material: unstimulated CD4+ T cells sorted from spleen or lymph node cells, obtained before transplant. These receptors came from a human donor who was the organ donor for an intestinal transplant.

This rearrangement joins TRBV7-2 to TRBJ1-2; 7 bases fit TRBD1. The J segment lost 7 bases and the V segment lost 1 base, leaving 6 bases of the junction unmatched. Germline V gives CDR1 SGHTA, CDR2 FQGNSA. CDR3 length equals 14 residues. CDR3 residues: CASSLVRQGSGYTF. The CDR3 DNA reads TGTGCCAGCAGCTTAGTTCGACAGGGATCTGGCTACACCTTC. Filled out from reference TRBV7-2 and TRBJ1-2, the complete variable domain reads GAGVSQSPSNKVTEKGKDVELRCDPISGHTALYWYRQSLGQGLEFLIYFQGNSAPDKSGLPSDRFSAERTGGSVSTLTIQRTQQEDSAVYLCASSLVRQGSGYTFGSGTRLTVV.

V is TRBV6-1 and J is TRBJ1-5; 8 bases map to TRBD1. The V segment lost 5 bases and the J segment 3 bases; nucleotides outside the gene matches: 9. The CDR3 extends over 16 amino acids. Germline lookup yields CDR1 MNHNS and CDR2 SASEGT. CDR3 DNA: TGTGCCAGCAGTCAAGGACAGGGAGGGTTCAATCAGCCCCAGCATTTT. Translated: CASSQGQGGFNQPQHF.

The CDR3 DNA reads as TGCGCCAGCAGTGGCGGTTCATCTGGAAACACCATATATTTT. It codes for CASSGGSSGNTIYF. The chain employs TRBV10-1 and TRBJ1-3; D gene ambiguous. Trimming cost V 4 bases and J 1 base, with 8 bases left between them. Germline V gene data show CDR1 as WNHNN and CDR2 as SYGVQD (reference sequence). This CDR3 has 14 residues.

The rearrangement uses TRBV5-1 and TRBJ1-1; 7 positions agree with TRBD1. V shed 3 bases, J shed 1 base, and the junction held 6 bases outside the gene matches. Germline CDR1 is SGHRS and CDR2 is YFSETQ. This CDR3 has 15 amino acids. For the CDR3, the DNA is TGCGCCAGCAGCTCCCGACAGGGAACGAACACTGAAGCTTTCTTT. It translates to CASSSRQGTNTEAFF.

The rearrangement links TRBV6-1 to TRBJ2-5, with TRBD1 identical over 7 bases. The V segment lost 6 bases and the J segment 4 bases; nucleotides outside the gene matches: 5. There are 13 residues in the CDR3. Germline CDR1 is MNHNS and CDR2 is SASEGT. This chain's CDR3 is CASSLDRVETQYF. The CDR3 DNA reads TGTGCCAGCAGCCTCGACAGGGTAGAGACCCAGTACTTC.

The CDR3 DNA follows: TGTGCCATCAGCAGACAGAGACTTTACGAGCAGTACTTC. It specifies CAISRQRLYEQYF. The chain couples TRBV6-1 to TRBJ2-7; TRBD1 is a possible D gene (5 bases). The germline CDR1 and CDR2 sequences are MNHNS and SASEGT. V dropped 10 bases and J dropped 4 bases, with 17 bases sitting between them. CDR3 length: 13 amino acids.

The chain is built from TRBV11-1 and TRBJ2-5; weak D call: TRBD2 (6 bases). In germline, CDR1 is SGHAT, CDR2 FQDESV (reference sequence). V lost 3 bases and J lost 5, with 19 bases in between. CDR3 length: 16 amino acids. CDR3 region: CASSFSGASRGETQYF. Written as DNA, the CDR3 is TGTGCCAGCAGCTTCTCGGGAGCCTCAAGAGGGGAGACCCAGTACTTC.

The V call is TRBV9, the J call TRBJ2-7; 11 nucleotides agree with TRBD2. The germline V gene encodes CDR1 SGDLS and CDR2 YYNGEE. V trimming: 0 bases; J trimming: 6 bases; junction bases outside the gene matches: 5. The CDR3 is 15 amino acids. The CDR3 region has the DNA TGTGCCAGCAGCGTAGTAGCGGGGGGGCCCGGCGAGCAGTACTTC. Its protein is CASSVVAGGPGEQYF.

The gene calls are TRBV28 and TRBJ1-4; TRBD1 might be the D (5 bases). The germline CDR1 and CDR2 sequences are MDHEN and SYDVKM. V dropped 6 bases and J dropped 8 bases, with 22 bases sitting between them. The CDR3 is 16 residues long. The CDR3 is CASSPLRTPEREKLFF. The CDR3 nucleotides are TGTGCCAGCAGCCCACTGCGGACACCCGAACGAGAAAAACTGTTTTTT. The entire variable domain, with the rest obtained from reference TRBV28 and TRBJ1-4, is as follows: DVKVTQSSRYLVKRTGEKVFLECVQDMDHENMFWYRQDPGLGLRLIYFSYDVKMKEKGDIPEGYSVSREKKERFSLILESASTNQTSMYLCASSPLRTPEREKLFFGSGTQLSVL.

This chain uses TRBV16 with TRBJ1-5; 9 bases align to TRBD1. CDR1 KGHSY and CDR2 FQNENV come from the germline V gene. This CDR3 comprises 14 residues. After removal of 4 bases from V and 7 bases from J, the junction contained 5 bases not matched to a gene. CDR3 region: CASSLGTGKQPQHF. For the CDR3, the DNA is TGTGCCAGCAGCCTGGGGACAGGGAAGCAGCCCCAGCATTTT.

This chain joins TRBV4-2 and TRBJ1-5, with TRBD1 as a possible D gene (6 bases). The V gene lost 0 bases and the J gene lost 1 base, with 10 bases spanning the gap. This CDR3 spans 16 amino acids. Germline CDR1 reads LGHNA; CDR2 reads YNFKEQ. The CDR3 DNA reads as TGTGCCAGCAGCCAAGAAGGGGGGGGGAGCAATCAGCCCCAGCATTTT. It encodes CASSQEGGGSNQPQHF.

The chain combines TRBV29-1 with TRBJ1-1, with a tentative D call TRBD1 (5 bases). This CDR3 has 12 residues. V was pared by 4 bases and J by 4 bases, with 10 bases between. Germline V lookup: CDR1 SQVTM, CDR2 ANQGSEA. CDR3 sequence reads: CSVAQGRTEAFF. The CDR3 region has the DNA TGCAGCGTTGCCCAGGGTCGCACTGAAGCTTTCTTT.

This clone has only one observation. This rearrangement joins TRBV6-1 to TRBJ2-3, with D perhaps TRBD2 (5 bases). Trimming took off 10 bases at V and 0 bases at J, with 14 bases between the two ends. Germline V CDR1 and CDR2: MNHNS, SASEGT. The CDR3 contains 14 residues. This CDR3 reads CATRNGMSTDTQYF. The CDR3 DNA follows: TGTGCCACCAGGAACGGGATGAGCACAGATACGCAGTATTTT.

The table lists this clone with a few counts. This rearrangement joins TRBV7-9 to TRBJ1-3; D remains unclear. Trimming cost V 4 bases and J 0 bases, with 13 bases left between them. CDR3 length: 16 amino acids. From germline, CDR1 is SEHNR and CDR2 FQNEAQ (reference sequence). The CDR3 protein is CASSWSHIDSGNTIYF. CDR3 coding DNA: TGTGCCAGCAGCTGGTCCCACATAGACTCTGGAAACACCATATATTTT.

The chain links TRBV7-8 to TRBJ1-1, with D unclear. V was trimmed by 5 bases and J by 1 base, leaving 8 bases between them. The germline V gene encodes CDR1 SGHVS and CDR2 FQNEAQ. The CDR3 is made up of 13 amino acids. The CDR3 coding sequence is TGTGCCAGCAGCATAAGACAGAACACTGAAGCTTTCTTT. The encoded protein is CASSIRQNTEAFF.

The rearrangement links TRBV7-9 to TRBJ2-7; D gene ambiguous. The germline gives CDR1 SEHNR, CDR2 FQNEAQ (reference sequence). The CDR3 length is 12 residues. V shed 3 bases and J shed 2 bases, with 5 bases lying between them. The DNA of the CDR3 is TGTGCCAGCAGCTTCGCCGCCTACGAGCAGTACTTC. It specifies CASSFAAYEQYF.

This clone was observed a single time. The chain couples TRBV28 to TRBJ1-2; 7 bases are a match to TRBD1. The germline CDR1 and CDR2 sequences are MDHEN and SYDVKM. V shed 6 bases, J shed 4 bases, and the junction held 5 bases outside the gene matches. This CDR3 spans 13 amino acids. In DNA, the CDR3 is TGTGCCAGCAGCGAAGACAGGGCCTATGGCTACACCTTC. As protein: CASSEDRAYGYTF.

The rearrangement uses TRBV29-1 and TRBJ2-6; the D gene could be TRBD1 or TRBD2 (6 bases each). This CDR3 has 15 residues. V was cut by 1 base and J by 4 bases, with 11 bases left in between. Looked up from germline, CDR1 is SQVTM and CDR2 is ANQGSEA. This CDR3 reads CSVEGGARGANVLTF. CDR3 coding DNA: TGCAGCGTTGAAGGGGGGGCTCGGGGGGCCAACGTCCTGACTTTC.

This clone was observed a handful of times. The rearrangement uses TRBV5-1 and TRBJ2-7; D is undetermined. V gave up 0 bases and J gave up 4 bases, with 5 bases separating them. CDR1 is SGHRS, CDR2 YFSETQ, per germline. The CDR3 sequence is 12 residues long. In nucleotides, the CDR3 is TGCGCCAGCAGCTTGGGCCGGTACGAGCAGTACTTC. Its translation is CASSLGRYEQYF.

The rearrangement joins TRBV2 to TRBJ1-1, with D tentatively TRBD1 (5 bases). Trimming removed 11 bases at V and 2 bases at J, with 15 bases between. Per germline, CDR1 SNHLY and CDR2 FYNNEI. This CDR3 contains 13 residues. The CDR3 sequence: CAARGHLNTEAFF. Here the CDR3 DNA reads TGTGCCGCTCGCGGACACCTAAACACTGAAGCTTTCTTT. The complete variable domain, with remaining parts taken from reference TRBV2 and TRBJ1-1, reads EPEVTQTPSHQVTQMGQEVILRCVPISNHLYFYWYRQILGQKVEFLVSFYNNEISEKSEIFDDQFSVERPDGSNFTLKIRSTKLEDSAMYFCAARGHLNTEAFFGQGTRLTVV.

The rearrangement joins TRBV5-6 to TRBJ1-3; 8 nucleotides line up with TRBD1. V lost 6 bases and J lost 2; bases outside the gene matches: 4. Germline V CDR1 and CDR2: SGHDT, YYEEEE. CDR3 length: 14 residues. Written as DNA, the CDR3 is TGTGCCAGCACCTCGACAGGGGCTGGAAACACCATATATTTT. This sequence encodes CASTSTGAGNTIYF.